The following is a T cell receptor (beta chain) sequence with its context. As yet, its antigen is unknown. Germline assignment: CDR1 MGHDK and CDR2 SYGVNS. V shed 3 bases and J 2 bases; nucleotides not matched to a gene: 6. The CDR3 length is 15 residues. This sample is drawn from a study of Ad26.COV2.S vaccination and SARS-CoV-2 variants. Study-level background: Ad26.COV2.S arm of COV1001 included the donor. Study observations and caveats: Considerable breadth of spike-specific CD8+ and CD4+ T cell responses has reportedly been documented following vaccination. Spike-specific TCR breadth was greater after Ad26.COV2.S than placebo.

Treatment specified: around 19 received Ad26.COV2.S at low or high dose, single or two shots; roughly five received placebo; per-sample allocation not given. On day 63 after the first injection, vaccine and placebo recipients gave samples. Profiling relied on immunoSEQ multiplex PCR, and the TCRdb table lists in-frame clones only, not all of them. The sample yields about 350,000 clones, about 86% seen once. This specimen consisted of peripheral blood, obtained in a trial of Ad26.COV2.S vaccine versus placebo. The genes are TRBV25-1 and TRBJ1-1; 7 nucleotides line up with TRBD1. The receptor was isolated from a person between 18 and 60 years old who received the Ad26.COV2.S COVID-19 vaccine or a placebo. CDR3 DNA: TGTGCCAGCAGTGATACCCGGACAGGCAACACTGAAGCTTTCTTT. Its protein is CASSDTRTGNTEAFF.